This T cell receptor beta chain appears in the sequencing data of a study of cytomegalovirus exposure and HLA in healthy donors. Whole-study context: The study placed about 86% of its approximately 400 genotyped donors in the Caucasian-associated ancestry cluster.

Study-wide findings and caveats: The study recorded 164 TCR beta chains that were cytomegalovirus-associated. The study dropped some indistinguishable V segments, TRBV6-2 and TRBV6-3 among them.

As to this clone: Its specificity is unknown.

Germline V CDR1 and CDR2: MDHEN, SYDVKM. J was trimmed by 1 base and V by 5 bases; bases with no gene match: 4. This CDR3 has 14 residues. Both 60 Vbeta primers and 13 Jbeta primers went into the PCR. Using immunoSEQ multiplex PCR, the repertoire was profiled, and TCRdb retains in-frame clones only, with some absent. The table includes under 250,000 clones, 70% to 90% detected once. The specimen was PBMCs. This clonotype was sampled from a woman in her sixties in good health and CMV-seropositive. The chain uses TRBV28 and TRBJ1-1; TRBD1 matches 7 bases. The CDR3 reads CASSPGDRNTEAFF. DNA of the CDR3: TGTGCCAGCAGTCCCGGGGACAGGAACACTGAAGCTTTCTTT. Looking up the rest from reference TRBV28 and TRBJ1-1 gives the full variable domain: DVKVTQSSRYLVKRTGEKVFLECVQDMDHENMFWYRQDPGLGLRLIYFSYDVKMKEKGDIPEGYSVSREKKERFSLILESASTNQTSMYLCASSPGDRNTEAFFGQGTRLTVV.